This T cell receptor beta chain comes out of a study of beta chain features in type 1 diabetes. J gave up 3 bases and V 4 bases, and 11 bases lay outside the gene matches. The CDR3 covers 19 residues. Germline V gives CDR1 SGDLS, CDR2 YYNGEE. TCRB transcripts that were expressed got sequenced, as all of the isolated RNA had been reverse transcribed. TCRdb's copy holds only in-frame clones and misses some; the assay was immunoSEQ multiplex PCR. The data show roughly 330,000 clones, roughly 12% seen once. Study-level findings and limits: Among all four CD4+ subsets, Type 1 diabetes patients had TCRB CDR3s that were moderately but significantly shorter.

Each donor gave one heparinised blood draw averaging about 110 mL. This clone showed up just a few times. The target antigen is unknown. The chain is built from TRBV9 and TRBJ2-4; 15 bases agree with TRBD2. The specimen sequenced was naive CD4+ T cells from blood. The TCR originated in a woman aged 18-35 years with type 1 diabetes. CDR3 amino acids: CASSSGLAGGEGGKNIQYF. CDR3 DNA: TGTGCCAGCAGCTCTGGACTAGCGGGAGGGGAGGGAGGCAAAAACATTCAGTACTTC. Full variable domain (remainder filled in from reference TRBV9 and TRBJ2-4): DSGVTQTPKHLITATGQRVTLRCSPRSGDLSVYWYQQSLDQGLQFLIQYYNGEERAKGNILERFSAQQFPDLHSELNLSSLELGDSALYFCASSSGLAGGEGGKNIQYFGAGTRLSVL.